These 5 T cell receptor beta chains originate from one sample sequenced in a study of human T cells and chemical hapten exposure. Each CDR3 protein gets one entry after TCRdb re-called the RACE reads with MiXCR. This table holds about 380,000 distinct CDR3 sequences, 4.5% to 5.5% found once. The time point here: pre-sensitization, week 0. Stated treatment: therapeutic diphenylcyclopropenone sensitization with weekly scalp DPC. Sequences were derived from whole blood, sampled in connection with sensitization to the hapten diphenylcyclopropenone (DPC). These receptors were obtained from a woman between 50 and 59 years old with alopecia areata. Some clones in this sample may be carry-over from other donors' samples.

Many counts were recorded for this clonotype. The V gene is TRBV4-3, the J gene TRBJ2-7; maybe TRBD1 (6 bases). This CDR3 region has 14 residues. V was cut by 4 bases and J by 3 bases, with 13 bases left in between. The V gene's germline CDR1 is LGHNA and CDR2 YSLEER. The DNA for the CDR3 is TGCGCCAGCAGCCCAGGGGTATCGGGCTACGAGCAGTACTTC. Encoded protein: CASSPGVSGYEQYF.

This clonotype was picked up many times. This chain links TRBV28 with TRBJ2-7; D is undetermined. Germline loops: CDR1 MDHEN, CDR2 SYDVKM. V lost 4 bases, J lost 3 bases, and 10 bases lay in between. The CDR3 consists of 13 residues. The CDR3: CASSSGVRYEQYF. The CDR3 DNA reads as TGTGCCAGCAGTTCAGGTGTACGCTACGAGCAGTACTTC.

This clonotype was picked up many times. The rearrangement uses TRBV29-1 and TRBJ1-2; the D gene is possibly TRBD1 (6 bases). The germline V gene has CDR1 SQVTM and CDR2 ANQGSEA. The CDR3 spans 12 residues. With 4 bases removed from V and 4 bases from J, the gap between germline ends came to 10 bases. The CDR3 sequence is CSVVGGGYGYTF. CDR3 DNA sequence: TGCAGCGTTGTAGGAGGGGGCTATGGCTACACCTTC.

The chain has TRBV10-3 and TRBJ2-7; 9 bases line up with TRBD2. CDR1 and CDR2 (germline): ENHRY, SYGVKD. This CDR3 is built from 15 residues. The trim removed 3 bases at V and 4 bases at J, leaving 7 bases unmatched. The CDR3 DNA sequence: TGTGCCATCAGTGACCCAAGCGGGAGGAGGTACGAGCAGTACTTC. Residues: CAISDPSGRRYEQYF.

This clonotype has ten or more counts. The chain carries TRBV4-2 and TRBJ2-3; the match to TRBD2 covers 11 bases. The ends lost 1 base at V and 0 bases at J; junction bases unmatched: 6. From germline, CDR1 is LGHNA and CDR2 YNFKEQ. This CDR3 contains 18 residues. CDR3 in amino acids: CASSQGLAGWTSTDTQYF. The CDR3 bases are TGTGCCAGCAGCCAAGGACTAGCGGGGTGGACTAGCACAGATACGCAGTATTTT.